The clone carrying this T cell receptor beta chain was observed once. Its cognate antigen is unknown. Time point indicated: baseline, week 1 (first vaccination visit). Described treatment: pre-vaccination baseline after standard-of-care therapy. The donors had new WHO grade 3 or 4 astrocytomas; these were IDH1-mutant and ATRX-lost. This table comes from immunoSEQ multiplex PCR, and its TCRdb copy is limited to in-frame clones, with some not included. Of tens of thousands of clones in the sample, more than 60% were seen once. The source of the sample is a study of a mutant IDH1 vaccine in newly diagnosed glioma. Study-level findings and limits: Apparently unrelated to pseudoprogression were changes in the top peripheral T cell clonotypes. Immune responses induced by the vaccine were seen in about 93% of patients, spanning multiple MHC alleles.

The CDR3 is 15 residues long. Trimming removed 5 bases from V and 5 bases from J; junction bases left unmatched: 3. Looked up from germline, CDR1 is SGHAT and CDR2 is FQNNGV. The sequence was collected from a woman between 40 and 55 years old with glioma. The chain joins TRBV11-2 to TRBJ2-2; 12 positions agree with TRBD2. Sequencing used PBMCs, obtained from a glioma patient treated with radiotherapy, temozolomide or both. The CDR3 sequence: CASSPSGGATGELFF. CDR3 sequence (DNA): TGTGCCAGCAGCCCTAGCGGGGGGGCGACCGGGGAGCTGTTTTTT.